Listed below are T cell receptor beta chains from one sample, sequenced in a study of T cells in Graves' hyperthyroidism and ophthalmopathy. TCRdb re-derived calls from the multiplex PCR reads in MiXCR, one entry per CDR3 protein. The data contain 200,000 to 250,000 distinct CDR3 sequences, around 25% of them singletons. Input material: blood. The receptor source for this set is a woman aged 40 to 49 with Graves' ophthalmopathy. Both conserved end residues are part of each CDR3. A D gene is named only where the DNA matches it firmly. Rows may omit the clone size; those that give it use once, few, many or a size class.

d_call,j_call,v_call,clone_size,cdr3_aa,cdr3_nt
.,TRBJ1-1,TRBV30,.,CAWSRARTEAFF,TGTGCCTGGAGTAGGGCACGCACTGAAGCTTTCTTT
.,TRBJ1-1,TRBV28,many,CASSLTSDTPYTEAFF,TGTGCCAGCAGTCTTACCTCGGACACCCCGTACACTGAAGCTTTCTTT
TRBD1,TRBJ1-3,TRBV6-1,many,CASNGGQGAHTIYF,TGTGCCAGCAACGGGGGACAGGGGGCACACACCATATATTTT
TRBD2,TRBJ2-5,TRBV6-5,many,CAAEAGVGETQYF,TGTGCCGCTGAGGCGGGAGTTGGGGAGACCCAGTACTTC
TRBD2,TRBJ2-7,TRBV28,many,CASSFPGTRYEQYF,TGTGCCAGCAGTTTCCCCGGGACTAGGTACGAGCAGTACTTC
.,TRBJ2-7,TRBV9,many,CASSVELGYEQYF,TGTGCCAGCAGCGTAGAATTAGGCTACGAGCAGTACTTC
TRBD2,TRBJ2-5,TRBV28,many,CASSVAGVSETQYF,TGTGCCAGCAGCGTAGCGGGAGTCTCAGAGACCCAGTACTTC
.,TRBJ1-5,TRBV4-2,few,CASSQGAGGNQPQHF,TGTGCCAGCAGCCAAGGAGCAGGGGGCAATCAGCCCCAGCATTTT
.,TRBJ2-7,TRBV4-1,many,CASSQGRGLYEQYF,TGCGCCAGCAGCCAGGGGAGGGGGCTCTACGAGCAGTACTTC
.,TRBJ1-1,TRBV18,many,CASSPPGQTYTEAFF,TGTGCCAGCTCACCACCGGGCCAGACCTACACTGAAGCTTTCTTT
.,TRBJ2-7,TRBV27,many,CASSFSSSHEQYF,TGTGCCAGCAGTTTTTCTAGCAGCCACGAGCAGTACTTC
.,TRBJ2-7,TRBV29-1,many,CSVAAGRDYEQYF,TGCAGCGTTGCGGCAGGAAGGGACTACGAGCAGTACTTC
.,TRBJ1-1,TRBV6-1,few,CASSEWQGAEAFF,TGTGCCAGCAGTGAATGGCAGGGCGCTGAAGCTTTCTTT
.,TRBJ1-1,TRBV6-5,many,CASSYSPYTRNTEAFF,TGTGCCAGCAGTTACTCGCCGTATACAAGGAACACTGAAGCTTTCTTT
TRBD2,TRBJ2-5,TRBV7-9,many,CASSPTQRGRETQYF,TGTGCCAGCAGCCCGACCCAGCGGGGACGGGAGACCCAGTACTTC
.,TRBJ1-1,TRBV6-1,.,CASSTGRRDTEAFF,TGTGCCAGCAGTACCGGACGGCGGGACACTGAAGCTTTCTTT
.,TRBJ1-3,TRBV3-1,.,CASSLRASGNTIYF,TGTGCCAGCAGCCTGAGGGCTTCTGGAAACACCATATATTTT
TRBD1,TRBJ2-3,TRBV20-1,many,CSATGTGGPDTQYF,TGCAGTGCTACCGGGACAGGGGGCCCAGATACGCAGTATTTT
.,TRBJ2-5,TRBV12-3/TRBV12-4,many,CASTSGETQYF,TGTGCCAGCACCTCGGGGGAGACCCAGTACTTC
TRBD1,TRBJ1-2,TRBV27,many,CASSLGTGRGYTF,TGTGCCAGCAGTTTGGGGACAGGGAGAGGCTACACCTTC
.,TRBJ1-2,TRBV28,many,CASSLPSLYGYTF,TGTGCCAGCAGTTTACCTTCCCTATATGGCTACACCTTC
.,TRBJ1-5,TRBV12-3/TRBV12-4,.,CASSLFAGRADQPQHF,TGTGCCAGCAGTTTGTTCGCAGGGAGGGCGGATCAGCCCCAGCATTTT
TRBD1,TRBJ1-1,TRBV11-2,many,CASSLVQPDRGEGNTEAFF,TGTGCCAGCAGCTTAGTCCAACCGGACAGGGGAGAAGGGAACACTGAAGCTTTCTTT
.,TRBJ2-7,TRBV6-5,.,CASSYSVEGDSYEQYF,TGTGCCAGCAGTTACTCGGTTGAAGGGGACTCCTACGAGCAGTACTTC
TRBD1,TRBJ1-1,TRBV28,.,CASSTHRGRVNTEAFF,TGTGCCAGCAGTACACACAGGGGGAGAGTGAACACTGAAGCTTTCTTT
.,TRBJ2-5,TRBV12-3/TRBV12-4,many,CASSLKFHGGSEETQYF,TGTGCCAGCAGTTTAAAGTTTCATGGGGGGTCGGAGGAGACCCAGTACTTC
.,TRBJ1-6,TRBV4-2,many,CASSQVMTGGSPLHF,TGTGCCAGCAGCCAAGTTATGACAGGAGGTTCACCCCTCCACTTT
.,TRBJ1-1,TRBV6-5,.,CASSSQGQVRMAFF,TGTGCCAGCAGTTCCCAAGGGCAGGTGAGGATGGCTTTCTTT
.,TRBJ2-7,TRBV30,many,CAWSRFVTDYEQYF,TGTGCCTGGAGTCGGTTCGTGACAGACTACGAGCAGTACTTC
TRBD2,TRBJ2-7,TRBV4-1,many,CASSQVSGSVENYEQYF,TGCGCCAGCAGCCAAGTTAGCGGGAGTGTTGAGAACTACGAGCAGTACTTC
TRBD2,TRBJ2-5,TRBV7-9,.,CASSSGTSGKTQYF,TGTGCCAGCAGCTCCGGGACTAGCGGAAAGACCCAGTACTTC
.,TRBJ2-5,TRBV4-1,few,CASSQQETQETQYF,TGCGCCAGCAGCCAACAGGAAACCCAAGAGACCCAGTACTTC
.,TRBJ1-2,TRBV20-1,many,CSARDLGPYTF,TGCAGTGCTAGAGATTTGGGGCCCTACACCTTC
.,TRBJ2-2,TRBV9,many,CASSAVLGGELFF,TGTGCCAGCAGCGCCGTTTTAGGCGGGGAGCTGTTTTTT
.,TRBJ2-7,TRBV20-1,many,CSAYGVPGSAPYEQYF,TGCAGTGCTTATGGGGTTCCTGGGAGCGCGCCCTACGAGCAGTACTTC